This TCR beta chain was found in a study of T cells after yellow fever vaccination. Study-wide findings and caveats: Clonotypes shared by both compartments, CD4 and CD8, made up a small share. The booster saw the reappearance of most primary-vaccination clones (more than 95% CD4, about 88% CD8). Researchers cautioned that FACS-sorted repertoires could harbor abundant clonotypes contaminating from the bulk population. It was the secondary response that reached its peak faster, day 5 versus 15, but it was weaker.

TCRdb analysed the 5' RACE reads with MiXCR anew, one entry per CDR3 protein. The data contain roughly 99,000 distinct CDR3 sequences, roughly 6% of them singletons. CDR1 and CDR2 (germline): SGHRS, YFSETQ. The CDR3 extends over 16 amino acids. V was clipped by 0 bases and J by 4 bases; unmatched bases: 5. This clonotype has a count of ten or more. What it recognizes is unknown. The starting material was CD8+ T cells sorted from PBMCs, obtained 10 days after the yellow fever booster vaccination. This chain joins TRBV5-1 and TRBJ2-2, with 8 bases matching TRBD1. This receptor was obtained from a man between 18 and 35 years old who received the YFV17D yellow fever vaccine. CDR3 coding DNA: TGCGCCAGCAGCTTGGACAGGGGGTTAACCACCGGGGAGCTGTTTTTT. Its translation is CASSLDRGLTTGELFF.